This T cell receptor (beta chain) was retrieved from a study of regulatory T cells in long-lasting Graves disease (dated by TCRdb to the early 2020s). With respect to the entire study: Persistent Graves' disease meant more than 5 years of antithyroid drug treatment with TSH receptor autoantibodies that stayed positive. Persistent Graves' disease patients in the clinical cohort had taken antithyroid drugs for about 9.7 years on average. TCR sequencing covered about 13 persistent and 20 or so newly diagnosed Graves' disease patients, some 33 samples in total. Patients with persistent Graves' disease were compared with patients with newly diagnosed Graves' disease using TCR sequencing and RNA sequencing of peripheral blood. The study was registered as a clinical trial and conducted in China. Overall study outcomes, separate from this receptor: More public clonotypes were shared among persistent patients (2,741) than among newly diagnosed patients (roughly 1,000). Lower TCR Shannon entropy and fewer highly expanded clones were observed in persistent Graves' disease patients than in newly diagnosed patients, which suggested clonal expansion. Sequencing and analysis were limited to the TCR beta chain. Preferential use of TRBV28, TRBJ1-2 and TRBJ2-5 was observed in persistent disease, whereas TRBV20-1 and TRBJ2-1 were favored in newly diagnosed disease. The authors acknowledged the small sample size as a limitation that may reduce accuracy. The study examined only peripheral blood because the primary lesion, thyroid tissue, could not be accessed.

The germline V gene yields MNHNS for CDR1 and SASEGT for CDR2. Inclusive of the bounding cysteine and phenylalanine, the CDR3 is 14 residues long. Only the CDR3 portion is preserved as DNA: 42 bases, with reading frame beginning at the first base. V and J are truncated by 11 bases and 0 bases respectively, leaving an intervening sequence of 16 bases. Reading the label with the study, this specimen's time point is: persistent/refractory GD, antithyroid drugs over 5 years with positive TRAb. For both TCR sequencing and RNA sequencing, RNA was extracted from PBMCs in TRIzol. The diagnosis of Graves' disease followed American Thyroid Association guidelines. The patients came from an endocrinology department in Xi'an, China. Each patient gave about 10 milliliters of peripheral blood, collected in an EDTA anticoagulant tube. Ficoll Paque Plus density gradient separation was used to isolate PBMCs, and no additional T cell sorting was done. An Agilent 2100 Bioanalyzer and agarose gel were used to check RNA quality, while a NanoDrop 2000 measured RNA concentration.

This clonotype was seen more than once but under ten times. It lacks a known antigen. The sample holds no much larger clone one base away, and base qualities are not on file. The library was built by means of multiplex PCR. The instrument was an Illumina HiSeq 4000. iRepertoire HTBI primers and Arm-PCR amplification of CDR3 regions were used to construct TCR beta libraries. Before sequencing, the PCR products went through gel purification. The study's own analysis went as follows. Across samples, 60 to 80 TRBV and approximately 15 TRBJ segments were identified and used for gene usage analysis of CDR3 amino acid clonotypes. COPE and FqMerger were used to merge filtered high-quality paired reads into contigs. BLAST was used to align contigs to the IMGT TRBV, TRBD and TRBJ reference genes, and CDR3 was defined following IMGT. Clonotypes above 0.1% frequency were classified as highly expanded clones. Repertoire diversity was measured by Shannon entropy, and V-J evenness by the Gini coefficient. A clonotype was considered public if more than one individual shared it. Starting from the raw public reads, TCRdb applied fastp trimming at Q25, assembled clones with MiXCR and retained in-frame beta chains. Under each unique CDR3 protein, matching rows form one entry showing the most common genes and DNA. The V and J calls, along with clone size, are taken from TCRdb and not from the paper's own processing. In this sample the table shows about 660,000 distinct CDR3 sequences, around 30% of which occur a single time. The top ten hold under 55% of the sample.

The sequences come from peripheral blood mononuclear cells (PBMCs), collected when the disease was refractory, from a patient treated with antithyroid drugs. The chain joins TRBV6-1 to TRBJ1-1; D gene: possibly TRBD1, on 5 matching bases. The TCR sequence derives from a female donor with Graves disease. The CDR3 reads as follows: CAGGRAGMNTEAFF. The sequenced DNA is TGTGCCGGGGGGAGGGCAGGGATGAACACTGAAGCTTTCTTT.